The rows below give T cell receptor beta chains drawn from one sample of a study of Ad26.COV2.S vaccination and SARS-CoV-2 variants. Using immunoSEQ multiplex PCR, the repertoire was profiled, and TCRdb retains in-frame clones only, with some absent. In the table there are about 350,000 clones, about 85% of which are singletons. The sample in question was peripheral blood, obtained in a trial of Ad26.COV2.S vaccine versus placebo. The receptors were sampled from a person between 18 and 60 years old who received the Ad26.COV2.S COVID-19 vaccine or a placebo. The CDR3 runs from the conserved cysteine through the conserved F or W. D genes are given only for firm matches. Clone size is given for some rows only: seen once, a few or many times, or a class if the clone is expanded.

DNA: TGTGCCAGCAGCTTAGTCAGTCAAGAGACCCAGTACTTC; CDR3: CASSLVSQETQYF; D: NA; J: TRBJ2-5; size: NA; V: TRBV7-2
DNA: TGTGCCAGCAGTGAGGGACTGGGGGTTGTGGGTGAGCAGTTCTTC; CDR3: CASSEGLGVVGEQFF; D: NA; J: TRBJ2-1; size: NA; V: TRBV2
DNA: TGTGCCAGCAGTTTACCCGGGACAGGGGGCACAGATACGCAGTATTTT; CDR3: CASSLPGTGGTDTQYF; D: TRBD1; J: TRBJ2-3; size: NA; V: TRBV28
DNA: TGTGCCAGCAGACCACCGGACGTTGAGGGTGAGCAGTACTTC; CDR3: CASRPPDVEGEQYF; D: NA; J: TRBJ2-7; size: few; V: TRBV5-4
DNA: TGTGCCATCAGTCCGACTGGCTACGAGCAGTACTTC; CDR3: CAISPTGYEQYF; D: NA; J: TRBJ2-7; size: NA; V: TRBV10-3
DNA: TGTGCCATCAGTGTGTTACCTGGCGCCGGGGAGCTGTTTTTT; CDR3: CAISVLPGAGELFF; D: NA; J: TRBJ2-2; size: NA; V: TRBV10-3
DNA: TGTGCCAGCATTCAAAGGGGTCAGGGGGGCCTCGGATGGTCAGATACGCAGTATTTT; CDR3: CASIQRGQGGLGWSDTQYF; D: NA; J: TRBJ2-3; size: NA; V: TRBV11-2
DNA: TGTGCCAGCAGTTTAGGGGGATTATATGGCTACACCTTC; CDR3: CASSLGGLYGYTF; D: NA; J: TRBJ1-2; size: NA; V: TRBV27
DNA: TGTGCCAGCAGGGGACGACAGGGACGGGACGAGCAGTACTTC; CDR3: CASRGRQGRDEQYF; D: TRBD1; J: TRBJ2-7; size: NA; V: TRBV28
DNA: TGTGCCAGCAGCCGACCTCGCCTTGGAGATACCGGGGAGCTGTTTTTT; CDR3: CASSRPRLGDTGELFF; D: NA; J: TRBJ2-2; size: NA; V: TRBV3-1/TRBV3-2
DNA: TGCGCCAGCAGCCAAGATAACCTGCAGACGAATGAGCAGTTCTTC; CDR3: CASSQDNLQTNEQFF; D: NA; J: TRBJ2-1; size: NA; V: TRBV4-3
DNA: TGTGCCTGGGGGGGACACTCTGGGGCCAACGTCCTGACTTTC; CDR3: CAWGGHSGANVLTF; D: NA; J: TRBJ2-6; size: NA; V: TRBV30
DNA: TGCAGCGTTGAACGGACAAACGCTGGCTACACCTTC; CDR3: CSVERTNAGYTF; D: NA; J: TRBJ1-2; size: once; V: TRBV29-1
DNA: TGCGCCAGCAGCTCCAGACAGGGGGCCGGGGAGCTGTTTTTT; CDR3: CASSSRQGAGELFF; D: TRBD1; J: TRBJ2-2; size: NA; V: TRBV5-1
DNA: TGTGCCAGCAGTCGGACCGGGCTCACTGAAGCTTTCTTT; CDR3: CASSRTGLTEAFF; D: NA; J: TRBJ1-1; size: few; V: TRBV7-8
DNA: TGTGCCAGCAGCTCAATGACAGGGAGGACCCCTGAAGCTTTCTTT; CDR3: CASSSMTGRTPEAFF; D: TRBD1; J: TRBJ1-1; size: many; V: TRBV5-6
DNA: TGTGCCAGCGGTGGACGGGGGGGCCGAGGGGAGCTGTTTTTT; CDR3: CASGGRGGRGELFF; D: TRBD2; J: TRBJ2-2; size: NA; V: TRBV2
DNA: TGTGCCAGCAGTCCTCAGATTTGGGACACTGAAAGGCCGTACTATGGCTACACCTTC; CDR3: CASSPQIWDTERPYYGYTF; D: NA; J: TRBJ1-2; size: NA; V: TRBV27
DNA: TGTGCCATCAGTCGGGACTCCACAGATACGCAGTATTTT; CDR3: CAISRDSTDTQYF; D: NA; J: TRBJ2-3; size: NA; V: TRBV10-3
DNA: TGCGCCAGCAGTCAATCGAACGTGGGGGCCTACGAGCAGTACTTC; CDR3: CASSQSNVGAYEQYF; D: NA; J: TRBJ2-7; size: NA; V: TRBV23-1
DNA: TGTGCCAGCAGCTCCGGGAATAATGAAAAACTGTTTTTT; CDR3: CASSSGNNEKLFF; D: NA; J: TRBJ1-4; size: NA; V: TRBV11-2
DNA: TGTGCCAGCAAGGATAGCGGGACGAACACCGGGGAGCTGTTTTTT; CDR3: CASKDSGTNTGELFF; D: TRBD2; J: TRBJ2-2; size: NA; V: TRBV28
DNA: TGTGCCAGCAGCTCACAGGGTCTGGGCTACACCTTC; CDR3: CASSSQGLGYTF; D: NA; J: TRBJ1-2; size: NA; V: TRBV7-6
DNA: TGCAGCGCCGAGGACAGATGGAACTATGGCTACACCTTC; CDR3: CSAEDRWNYGYTF; D: NA; J: TRBJ1-2; size: once; V: TRBV29-1
DNA: TGTGCCAGCAGCACACAGGACAGGGTCCCTAATGAAAAACTGTTTTTT; CDR3: CASSTQDRVPNEKLFF; D: TRBD1; J: TRBJ1-4; size: NA; V: TRBV9
DNA: TGCGCCAGCAGTAGCGGGCCTCACCCTAGCACAGATACGCAGTATTTT; CDR3: CASSSGPHPSTDTQYF; D: NA; J: TRBJ2-3; size: NA; V: TRBV10-1
DNA: TGTGCCAGCAGTTACTCAGGACTAGCGGGAGGACATGAGCAGTTCTTC; CDR3: CASSYSGLAGGHEQFF; D: TRBD2; J: TRBJ2-1; size: NA; V: TRBV6-5
DNA: TGTGCCAGCAGCTTGGAAGGGTCGGGACTCAAGAGGATTGCCAAAAACATTCAGTACTTC; CDR3: CASSLEGSGLKRIAKNIQYF; D: NA; J: TRBJ2-4; size: once; V: TRBV5-4
DNA: TGTGCCAGCTCACCAGGGCAGGGGTTAAGCAATCAGCCCCAGCATTTT; CDR3: CASSPGQGLSNQPQHF; D: NA; J: TRBJ1-5; size: NA; V: TRBV18
DNA: TGTGCCATCAGTAGGACACTGAACACTGAAGCTTTCTTT; CDR3: CAISRTLNTEAFF; D: NA; J: TRBJ1-1; size: NA; V: TRBV10-3
DNA: TGTGCCTGGAACCCGCAGCTGAACACTGAAGCTTTCTTT; CDR3: CAWNPQLNTEAFF; D: NA; J: TRBJ1-1; size: NA; V: TRBV30
DNA: TGTGCCAGCCTACCGGCAGGCACCGGGGAGCTGTTTTTT; CDR3: CASLPAGTGELFF; D: NA; J: TRBJ2-2; size: NA; V: TRBV6-5
DNA: TGTGCCAGCAGCTTAGCGCGGGGTGGACCTAGCAGAACCGGGGAGCTGTTTTTT; CDR3: CASSLARGGPSRTGELFF; D: NA; J: TRBJ2-2; size: NA; V: TRBV7-2
DNA: TGTGCCAGCAGCGACGAACGAAGGACTAGCGGGGGGCCTTGGAATGAGCAGTTCTTC; CDR3: CASSDERRTSGGPWNEQFF; D: TRBD2; J: TRBJ2-1; size: NA; V: TRBV7-2
DNA: TGCGCCAGCGGTCCCTCTAGCGGCAAAGAGACCCAGTACTTC; CDR3: CASGPSSGKETQYF; D: TRBD2; J: TRBJ2-5; size: few; V: TRBV10-1
DNA: TGTGCCAGCAGCTCCCCCCCTCGGGGGGCTGATGGCTACACCTTC; CDR3: CASSSPPRGADGYTF; D: NA; J: TRBJ1-2; size: NA; V: TRBV7-8
DNA: TGTGCCAGCAGTTATTGGGTTTGGCGGACTGAAGCTTTCTTT; CDR3: CASSYWVWRTEAFF; D: NA; J: TRBJ1-1; size: NA; V: TRBV6-2/TRBV6-3
DNA: TGTGCCAGCAGCCCACAGTTGGGGGTTGGGGGAAAAGATACGCAGTATTTT; CDR3: CASSPQLGVGGKDTQYF; D: NA; J: TRBJ2-3; size: once; V: TRBV11-2
DNA: TGCAGCGTCGAACAGAGGCTAGCCAAAAACATTCAGTACTTC; CDR3: CSVEQRLAKNIQYF; D: NA; J: TRBJ2-4; size: NA; V: TRBV29-1
DNA: TGTGCCAGCAGCGTAGGGACAGGCCCCAATCAGCCCCAGCATTTT; CDR3: CASSVGTGPNQPQHF; D: TRBD1; J: TRBJ1-5; size: few; V: TRBV9
DNA: TGTGCCACCAGCAGAGACACGGCCGGACAGGGAAGGGGTTTAGGCTCACCCCTCCACTTT; CDR3: CATSRDTAGQGRGLGSPLHF; D: TRBD1; J: TRBJ1-6; size: NA; V: TRBV15
DNA: TGCGCCAGCAGCTTGGGGACTAGCCTGGAGACCCAGTACTTC; CDR3: CASSLGTSLETQYF; D: TRBD2; J: TRBJ2-5; size: once; V: TRBV5-1
DNA: TGTGCCAGCAGTCCCACTGACCCCTTTGGCAGGGAGCTGTTTTTT; CDR3: CASSPTDPFGRELFF; D: NA; J: TRBJ2-2; size: few; V: TRBV28
DNA: TGTGCCAGCAGCCGAAACGCCGGGACGAACTACGAGCAGTACTTC; CDR3: CASSRNAGTNYEQYF; D: NA; J: TRBJ2-7; size: NA; V: TRBV3-1/TRBV3-2